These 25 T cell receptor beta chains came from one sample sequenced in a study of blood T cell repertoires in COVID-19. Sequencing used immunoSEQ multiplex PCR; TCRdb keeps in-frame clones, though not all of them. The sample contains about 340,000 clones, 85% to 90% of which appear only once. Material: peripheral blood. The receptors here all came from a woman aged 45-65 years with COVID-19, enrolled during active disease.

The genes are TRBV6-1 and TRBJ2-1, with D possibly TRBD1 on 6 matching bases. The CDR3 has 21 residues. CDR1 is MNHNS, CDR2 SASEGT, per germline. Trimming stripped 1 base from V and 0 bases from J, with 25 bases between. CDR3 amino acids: CASSEGFELRQERSSYNEQFF. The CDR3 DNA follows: TGTGCCAGCAGTGAAGGGTTTGAATTACGACAGGAGAGAAGCTCCTACAATGAGCAGTTCTTC.

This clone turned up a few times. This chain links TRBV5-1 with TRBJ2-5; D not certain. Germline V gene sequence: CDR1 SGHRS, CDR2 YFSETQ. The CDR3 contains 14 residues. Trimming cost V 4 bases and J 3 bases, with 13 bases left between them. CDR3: CASSRGRVEETQYF. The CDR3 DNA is TGCGCCAGCAGCCGAGGTCGGGTGGAAGAGACCCAGTACTTC.

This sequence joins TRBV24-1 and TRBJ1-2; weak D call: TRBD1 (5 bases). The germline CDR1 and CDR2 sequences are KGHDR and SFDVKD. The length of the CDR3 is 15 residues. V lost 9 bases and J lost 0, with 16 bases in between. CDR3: CATGRQGPSNYGYTF. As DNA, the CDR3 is TGTGCCACCGGAAGGCAGGGCCCTTCTAACTATGGCTACACCTTC.

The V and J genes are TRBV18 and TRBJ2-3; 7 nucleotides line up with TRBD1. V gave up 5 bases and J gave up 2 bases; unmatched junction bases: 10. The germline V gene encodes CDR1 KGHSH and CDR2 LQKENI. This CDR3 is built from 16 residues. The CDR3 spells CASSASTGWDTDTQYF. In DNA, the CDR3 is TGTGCCAGCTCAGCCTCGACAGGGTGGGACACAGATACGCAGTATTTT.

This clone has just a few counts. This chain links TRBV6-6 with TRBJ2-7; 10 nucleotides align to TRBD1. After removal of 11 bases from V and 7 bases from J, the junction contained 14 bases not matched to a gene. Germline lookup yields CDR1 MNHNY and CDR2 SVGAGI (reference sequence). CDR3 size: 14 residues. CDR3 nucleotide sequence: TGTGCCTCCTGTTCCGGGACAGGGGTGCGGGAGCAGTACTTC. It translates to CASCSGTGVREQYF.

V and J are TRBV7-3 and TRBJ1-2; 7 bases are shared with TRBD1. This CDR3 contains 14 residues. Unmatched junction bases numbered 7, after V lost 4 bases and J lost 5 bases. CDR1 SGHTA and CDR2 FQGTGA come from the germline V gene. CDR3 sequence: CASSSRGLPYGYTF. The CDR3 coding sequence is TGTGCCAGCAGCTCCAGGGGGTTACCGTATGGCTACACCTTC. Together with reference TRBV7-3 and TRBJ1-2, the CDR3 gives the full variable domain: GAGVSQTPSNKVTEKGKYVELRCDPISGHTALYWYRQSLGQGPEFLIYFQGTGAADDSGLPNDRFFAVRPEGSVSTLKIQRTERGDSAVYLCASSSRGLPYGYTFGSGTRLTVV.

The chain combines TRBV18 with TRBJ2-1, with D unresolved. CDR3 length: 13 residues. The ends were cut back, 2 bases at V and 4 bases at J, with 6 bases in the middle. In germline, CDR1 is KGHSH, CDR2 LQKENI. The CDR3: CASSPDTYNEQFF. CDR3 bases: TGTGCCAGCTCACCAGACACTTACAATGAGCAGTTCTTC.

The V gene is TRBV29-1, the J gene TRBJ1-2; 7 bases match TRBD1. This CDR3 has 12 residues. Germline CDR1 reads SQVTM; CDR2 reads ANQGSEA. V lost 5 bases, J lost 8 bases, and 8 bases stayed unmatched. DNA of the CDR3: TGCAGCGTTACCGACAGGGCAGGAGGCTACACCTTC. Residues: CSVTDRAGGYTF.

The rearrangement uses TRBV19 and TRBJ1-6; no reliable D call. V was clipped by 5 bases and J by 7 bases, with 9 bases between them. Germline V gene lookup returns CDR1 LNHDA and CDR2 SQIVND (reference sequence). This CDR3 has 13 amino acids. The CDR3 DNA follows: TGTGCCAGTAGTCAGGTGTTAAATTCACCCCTCCACTTT. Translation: CASSQVLNSPLHF.

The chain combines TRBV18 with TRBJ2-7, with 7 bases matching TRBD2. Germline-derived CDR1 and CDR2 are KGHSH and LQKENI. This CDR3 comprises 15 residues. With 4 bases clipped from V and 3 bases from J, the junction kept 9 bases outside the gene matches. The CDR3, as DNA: TGTGCCAGCTCACTAGGGGCTAGCGGAGACTACGAGCAGTACTTC. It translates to CASSLGASGDYEQYF.

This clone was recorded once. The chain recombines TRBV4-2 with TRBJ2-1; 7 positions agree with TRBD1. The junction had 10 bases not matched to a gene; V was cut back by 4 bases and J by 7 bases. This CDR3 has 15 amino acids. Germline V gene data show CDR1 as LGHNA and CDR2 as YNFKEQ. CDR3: CASSPDPTGNNEQFF. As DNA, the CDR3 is TGTGCCAGCAGCCCTGACCCGACAGGGAATAATGAGCAGTTCTTC.

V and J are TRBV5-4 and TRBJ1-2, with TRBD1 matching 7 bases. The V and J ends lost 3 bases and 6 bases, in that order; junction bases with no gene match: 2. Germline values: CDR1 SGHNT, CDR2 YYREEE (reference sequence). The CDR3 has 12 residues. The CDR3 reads CASSWDRDGYTF. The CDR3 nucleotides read TGTGCCAGCAGCTGGGACAGAGATGGCTACACCTTC.

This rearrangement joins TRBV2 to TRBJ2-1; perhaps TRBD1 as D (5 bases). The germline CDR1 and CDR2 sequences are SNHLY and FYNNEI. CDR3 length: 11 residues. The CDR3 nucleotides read TGTGCTCATAAGGGGTTGGATGAGCAGTTCTTC. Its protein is CAHKGLDEQFF.

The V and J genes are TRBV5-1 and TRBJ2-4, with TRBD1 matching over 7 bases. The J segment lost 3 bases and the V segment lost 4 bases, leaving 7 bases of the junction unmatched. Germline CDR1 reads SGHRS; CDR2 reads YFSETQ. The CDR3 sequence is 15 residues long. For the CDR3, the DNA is TGCGCCAGCAGCCGACTAACAGGGGACAAAAACATTCAGTACTTC. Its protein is CASSRLTGDKNIQYF.

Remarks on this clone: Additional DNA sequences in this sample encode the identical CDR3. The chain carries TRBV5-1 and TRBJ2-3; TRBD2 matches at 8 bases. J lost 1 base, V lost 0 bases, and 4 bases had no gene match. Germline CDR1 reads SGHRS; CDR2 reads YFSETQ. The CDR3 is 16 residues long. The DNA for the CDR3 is TGCGCCAGCAGCTTGGCGGGAGGGCCGGGCACAGATACGCAGTATTTT. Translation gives CASSLAGGPGTDTQYF.

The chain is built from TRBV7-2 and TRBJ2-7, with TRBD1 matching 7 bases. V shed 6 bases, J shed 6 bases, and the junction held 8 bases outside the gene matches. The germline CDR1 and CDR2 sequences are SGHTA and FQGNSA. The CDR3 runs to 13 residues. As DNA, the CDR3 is TGTGCCAGCAGGGGACAGCCCCTCTCCGAGCAGTACTTC. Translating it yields CASRGQPLSEQYF.

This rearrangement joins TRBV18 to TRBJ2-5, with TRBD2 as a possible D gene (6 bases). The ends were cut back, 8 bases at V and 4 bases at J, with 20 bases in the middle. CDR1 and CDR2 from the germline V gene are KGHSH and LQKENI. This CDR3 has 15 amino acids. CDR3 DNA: TGTGCCAGCCGATTCGGGGGAGGTCGGACAGAGACCCAGTACTTC. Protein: CASRFGGGRTETQYF.

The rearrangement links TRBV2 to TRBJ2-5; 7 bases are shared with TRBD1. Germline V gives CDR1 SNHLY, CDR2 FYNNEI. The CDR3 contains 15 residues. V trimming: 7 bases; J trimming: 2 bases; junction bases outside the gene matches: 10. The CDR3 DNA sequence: TGTGCCAGCAAGCTTTCGGGGACAGCGCAAGAGACCCAGTACTTC. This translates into CASKLSGTAQETQYF.

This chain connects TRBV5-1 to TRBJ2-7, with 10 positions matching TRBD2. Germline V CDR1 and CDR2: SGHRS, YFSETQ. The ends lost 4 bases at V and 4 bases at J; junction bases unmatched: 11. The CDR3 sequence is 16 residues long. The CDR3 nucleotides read TGCGCCAGCAGCCCTCTAGCGGGAGCAACTTTTTACGAGCAGTACTTC. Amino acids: CASSPLAGATFYEQYF.

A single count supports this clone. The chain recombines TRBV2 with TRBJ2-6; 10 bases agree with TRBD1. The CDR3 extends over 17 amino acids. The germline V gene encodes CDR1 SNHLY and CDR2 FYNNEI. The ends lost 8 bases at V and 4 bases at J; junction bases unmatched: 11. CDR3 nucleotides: TGTGCCAGCCCCGCGGGACAGGGGTTTGCCGGGGCCAACGTCCTGACTTTC. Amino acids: CASPAGQGFAGANVLTF.

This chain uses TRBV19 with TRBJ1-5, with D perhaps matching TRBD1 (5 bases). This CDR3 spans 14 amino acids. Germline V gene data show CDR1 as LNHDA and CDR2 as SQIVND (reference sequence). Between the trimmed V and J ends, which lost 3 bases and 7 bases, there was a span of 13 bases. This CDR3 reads CASSMTARFQPQHF. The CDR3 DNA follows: TGTGCCAGTAGTATGACAGCGAGGTTCCAGCCCCAGCATTTT.

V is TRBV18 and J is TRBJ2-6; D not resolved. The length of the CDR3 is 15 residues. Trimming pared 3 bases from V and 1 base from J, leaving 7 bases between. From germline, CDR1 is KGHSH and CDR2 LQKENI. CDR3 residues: CASSPRKSGANVLTF. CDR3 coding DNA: TGTGCCAGCTCACCGCGAAAGTCTGGGGCCAACGTCCTGACTTTC.

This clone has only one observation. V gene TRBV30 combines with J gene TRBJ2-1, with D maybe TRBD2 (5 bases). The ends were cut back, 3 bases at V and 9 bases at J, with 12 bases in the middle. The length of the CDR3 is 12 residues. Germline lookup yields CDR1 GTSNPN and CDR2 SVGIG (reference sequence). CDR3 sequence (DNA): TGTGCCTGGAGCCGGGGATCTACTGAGCAGTTCTTC. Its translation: CAWSRGSTEQFF.

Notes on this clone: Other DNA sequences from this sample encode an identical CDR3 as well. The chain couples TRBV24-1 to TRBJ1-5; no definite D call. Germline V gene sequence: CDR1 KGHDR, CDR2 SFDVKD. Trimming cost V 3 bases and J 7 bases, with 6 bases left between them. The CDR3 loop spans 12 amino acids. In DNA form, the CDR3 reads TGTGCCACCAGTGATACAAACCAGCCCCAGCATTTT. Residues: CATSDTNQPQHF.

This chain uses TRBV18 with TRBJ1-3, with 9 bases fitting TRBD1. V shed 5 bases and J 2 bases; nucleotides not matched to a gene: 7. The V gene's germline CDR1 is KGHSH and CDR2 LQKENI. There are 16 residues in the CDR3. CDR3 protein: CASSKLTGGTGNTIYF. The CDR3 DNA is TGTGCCAGCTCAAAATTGACAGGGGGAACTGGAAACACCATATATTTT.